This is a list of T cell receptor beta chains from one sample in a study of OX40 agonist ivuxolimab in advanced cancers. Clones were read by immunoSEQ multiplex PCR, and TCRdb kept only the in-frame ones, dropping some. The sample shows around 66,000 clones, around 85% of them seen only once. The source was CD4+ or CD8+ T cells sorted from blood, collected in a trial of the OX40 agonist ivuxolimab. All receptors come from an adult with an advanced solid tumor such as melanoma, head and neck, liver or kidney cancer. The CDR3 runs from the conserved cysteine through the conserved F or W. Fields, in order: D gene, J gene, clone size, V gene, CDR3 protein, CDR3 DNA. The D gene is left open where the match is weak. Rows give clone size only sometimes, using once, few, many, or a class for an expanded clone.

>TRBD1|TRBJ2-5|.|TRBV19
CASSMQGARETQYF
TGTGCCAGTAGTATGCAGGGGGCAAGGGAGACCCAGTACTTC
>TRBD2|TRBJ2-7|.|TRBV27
CASRGGMGLYEQYF
TGTGCCAGCAGGGGGGGGATGGGACTTTACGAGCAGTACTTC
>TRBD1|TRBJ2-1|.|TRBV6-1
CASSEARGNRQFF
TGTGCCAGCAGTGAAGCCAGGGGGAATCGGCAGTTCTTC
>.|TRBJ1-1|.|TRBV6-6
CASRFPGAGTEAFF
TGTGCCAGCCGATTCCCGGGTGCGGGCACTGAAGCTTTCTTT
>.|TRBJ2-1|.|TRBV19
CASTRTRYEQFF
TGTGCCAGTACCCGGACCCGATATGAGCAGTTCTTC
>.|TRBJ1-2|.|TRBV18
CASSQKEGDYGYTF
TGTGCCAGCTCACAAAAGGAAGGCGACTATGGCTACACCTTC
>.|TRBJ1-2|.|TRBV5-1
CASSLSEDFYGYTF
TGCGCCAGCAGCTTGTCTGAGGACTTCTATGGCTACACCTTC
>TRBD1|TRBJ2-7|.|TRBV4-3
CASSQGTGGGSYEQYF
TGCGCCAGCAGCCAGGGAACAGGGGGTGGTTCCTACGAGCAGTACTTC
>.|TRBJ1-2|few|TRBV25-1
CASSELGTDGYTF
TGTGCCAGCAGTGAATTGGGTACAGATGGCTACACCTTC
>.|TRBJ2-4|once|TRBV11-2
CASSQTIIHTSVKNIQYF
TGTGCCAGCAGCCAGACAATTATCCATACGTCGGTCAAAAACATTCAGTACTTC
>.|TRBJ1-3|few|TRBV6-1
CASSDQSGGNTIYF
TGTGCCAGCAGCGATCAATCAGGGGGAAACACCATATATTTT
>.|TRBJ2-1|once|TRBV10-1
CASSLAGSSYNEQFF
TGCGCCAGCAGTTTGGCGGGGAGCTCCTACAATGAGCAGTTCTTC
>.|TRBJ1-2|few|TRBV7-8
CASSLGRTLANYGYTF
TGTGCCAGCAGCTTGGGTAGGACTTTAGCTAACTATGGCTACACCTTC
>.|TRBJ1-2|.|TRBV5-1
CASSEYTEGYTF
TGCGCCAGCAGCGAATATACAGAAGGCTACACCTTC
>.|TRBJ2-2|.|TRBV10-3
CAISAAGELFF
TGTGCCATCAGTGCGGCCGGGGAGCTGTTTTTT
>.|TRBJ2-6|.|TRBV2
CASINNPPSGANVLTF
TGTGCCAGCATTAACAATCCCCCCTCTGGGGCCAACGTCCTGACTTTC
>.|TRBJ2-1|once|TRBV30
CAWIWGLGSNEQFF
TGTGCCTGGATATGGGGGCTGGGTAGCAATGAGCAGTTCTTC
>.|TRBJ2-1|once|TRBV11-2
CASSLTVSSYNEQFF
TGTGCCAGCAGCTTAACGGTGAGCTCCTACAATGAGCAGTTCTTC
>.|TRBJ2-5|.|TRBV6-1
CASSGGGLGQETQYF
TGTGCCAGCAGTGGGGGGGGCCTTGGCCAAGAGACCCAGTACTTC
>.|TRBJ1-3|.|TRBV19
CASSDVSSGNTIYF
TGTGCCAGTAGCGACGTTTCCTCTGGAAACACCATATATTTT
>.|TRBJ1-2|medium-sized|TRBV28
CASSRQPNYGYTF
TGTGCCAGCAGTCGACAGCCTAACTATGGCTACACCTTC
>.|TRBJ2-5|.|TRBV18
CASSPPGTGRETQYF
TGTGCCAGCTCACCACCGGGGACTGGGCGCGAGACCCAGTACTTC
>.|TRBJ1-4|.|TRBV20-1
CSARVVEKLFF
TGCAGTGCTAGAGTTGTGGAAAAACTGTTTTTT
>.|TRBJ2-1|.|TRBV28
CASSPDWYNEQFF
TGTGCCAGCAGTCCAGACTGGTACAATGAGCAGTTCTTC
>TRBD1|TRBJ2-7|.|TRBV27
CASSRTGGSPYEQYF
TGTGCCAGCAGTCGTACAGGGGGCAGCCCCTACGAGCAGTACTTC
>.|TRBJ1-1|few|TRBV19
CASSAKGRGNTEAFF
TGTGCCAGTAGTGCAAAGGGACGGGGGAACACTGAAGCTTTCTTT
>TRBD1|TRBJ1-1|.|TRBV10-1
CASRPDREREAFF
TGCGCCAGCAGACCCGACAGGGAGAGGGAAGCTTTCTTT
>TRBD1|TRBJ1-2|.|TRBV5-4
CASSLGQGAYTF
TGTGCCAGCAGCCTAGGACAGGGTGCCTACACCTTC
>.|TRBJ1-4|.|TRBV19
CASSSPQRNEKLFF
TGTGCCAGTAGTTCTCCTCAGCGGAACGAAAAACTGTTTTTT
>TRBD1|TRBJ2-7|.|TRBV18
CASSPSEGGGEQYF
TGTGCCAGCTCACCAAGTGAAGGGGGCGGCGAGCAGTACTTC
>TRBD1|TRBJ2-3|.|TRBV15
CATSRGTGTDTQYF
TGTGCCACCAGCAGAGGGACAGGGACAGATACGCAGTATTTT
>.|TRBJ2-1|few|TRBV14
CASSQHIGGSYNEQFF
TGTGCCAGCAGCCAACATATAGGAGGGTCCTACAATGAGCAGTTCTTC
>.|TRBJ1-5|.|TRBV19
CASSSGQPQHF
TGTGCCAGTAGTAGCGGTCAGCCCCAGCATTTT
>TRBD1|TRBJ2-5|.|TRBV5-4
CASSPQGAEGETQYF
TGTGCCAGCAGCCCTCAGGGGGCTGAGGGAGAGACCCAGTACTTC
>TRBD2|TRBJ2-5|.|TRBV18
CASSLGLAGGSYQETQYF
TGTGCCAGCTCTCTCGGACTAGCGGGGGGCTCGTACCAAGAGACCCAGTACTTC
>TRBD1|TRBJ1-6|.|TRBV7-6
CASSLALGGTDSPLHF
TGTGCCAGCAGCTTAGCTCTAGGGGGCACGGATTCACCCCTCCACTTT
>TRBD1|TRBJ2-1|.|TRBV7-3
CASSLTSGTGYNEQFF
TGTGCCAGCAGCTTAACGTCCGGGACAGGGTACAATGAGCAGTTCTTC
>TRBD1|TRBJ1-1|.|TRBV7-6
CASSSHRGKNTEAFF
TGTGCCAGCAGCTCGCACAGGGGGAAGAACACTGAAGCTTTCTTT
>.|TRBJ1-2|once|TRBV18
CASSPPGGIYGYTF
TGTGCCAGCTCACCACCGGGCGGAATCTATGGCTACACCTTC
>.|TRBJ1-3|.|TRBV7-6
CASSPVVSSGNTIYF
TGTGCCAGCAGCCCCGTCGTAAGCTCTGGAAACACCATATATTTT
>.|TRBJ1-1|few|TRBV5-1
CASRTTPGNTEAFF
TGCGCCAGCAGGACCACCCCGGGGAACACTGAAGCTTTCTTT